The entry that follows covers one T cell receptor beta chain sequence. No antigen is known for it. The record has no base qualities; no much larger clone is one base away. The sample comes from a study of cytomegalovirus exposure and HLA in healthy donors (dated by TCRdb to about 2017). For the wider study: According to a later analysis, the approximately 120 validation repertoires were produced on the same platform as the 666 repertoires of the first cohort. The aim of the study was to test whether cataloging public T cell receptors could identify signatures of past pathogen exposure. A separate validation cohort of 100 to 150 different subjects was used in addition to the 666-subject first cohort. To predict cytomegalovirus infection status, the study brought together high-throughput TCR immunosequencing, statistical association of individual TCRs with disease status, and machine learning. The paper's findings and limits, for the study overall: A later analysis had no HLA typing for the validation cohort, so co-occurrence there was scored across all 110 or so repertoires. The study listed around 160 TCR beta chains as associated with cytomegalovirus. The authors suggested that the approach could potentially be generalized to other disease states and immunological phenotypes. The classifier was reported to diagnose cytomegalovirus status with high specificity and sensitivity in both the original and validation cohorts. In a later analysis, TCRs clustered in the first cohort were found to also tend to co-occur in the approximately 120 validation repertoires, with approximately 93% of cluster scores above 0. While some public TCRs were present in many individuals, most TCR sequences turned up only very rarely across donors. Three of the identified cytomegalovirus-associated TCR beta chains were confirmed in vitro to be specific for cytomegalovirus antigens.

The donors were included in the validation cohort of 130 or so subjects, a group kept apart from the approximately 700-subject first cohort. The library was prepared using the immunoSEQ multiplex PCR assay. As for how the authors treated the data: A statistical classification framework was built to diagnose cytomegalovirus status from the catalog of TCR beta chain sequences. Not all clones reach the TCRdb copy of this immuneACCESS table, which keeps in-frame sequences only. Checked studies attribute under half of the gap to unresolved V genes and leave the rest unexplained. V, J and clone size were drawn from that table, and D and trimming were deduced from the DNA. Present in this sample are some 130,000 clones, 70% to 85% of which were seen just once. The ten largest clones represent 25% to 30% of the sample. Its CDR3 holds 16 amino acids, cysteine through phenylalanine. The read is trimmed to its CDR3 DNA, 48 bases read in frame from base 1. The germline V gene (reference sequence) sets CDR1 to WNHNN and CDR2 to SYGVQD. V is pruned by 4 bases and J by 7 bases, leaving 10 bases of the junction without a gene match.

The chain employs TRBV10-1 and TRBJ2-1; 10 bases in between match TRBD2. The sequence was collected from a man in his thirties or forties in good health and CMV-seropositive. Sequencing was carried out using PBMCs. The nucleotides read TGCGCCAGCAGTGGGTCAGCGGGGGGGCCGCCAAATGAGCAGTTCTTC. Its coded protein is CASSGSAGGPPNEQFF.